Listed here are 11 T cell receptor beta chains from one sample, sequenced in a study of cytomegalovirus exposure and HLA in healthy donors. The PCR was carried out with 60 Vbeta primers and 13 Jbeta primers. The protocol was immunoSEQ multiplex PCR, while the TCRdb copy is restricted to in-frame clones and leaves out a portion. Recorded here are some 150,000 clones; the top ten clones represent 2.7%. The specimen sequenced was PBMCs. All receptors come from a man aged 35-49 years in good health and CMV-seronegative.

The rearrangement joins TRBV29-1 to TRBJ1-2; D possibly corresponds to TRBD1 (6 bases). Trimming took off 4 bases at V and 6 bases at J, with 12 bases between the two ends. The CDR3 is 12 amino acids. Per the germline V gene, CDR1 is SQVTM and CDR2 is ANQGSEA. CDR3 coding DNA: TGCAGCGTTGCTCGGGGGGCGGATGGCTACACCTTC. Amino acids: CSVARGADGYTF. Looking up the rest from reference TRBV29-1 and TRBJ1-2 gives the full variable domain: SAVISQKPSRDICQRGTSLTIQCQVDSQVTMMFWYRQQPGQSLTLIATANQGSEATYESGFVIDKFPISRPNLTFSTLTVSNMSPEDSSIYLCSVARGADGYTFGSGTRLTVV.

The V call is TRBV11-2, the J call TRBJ2-7, with 7 bases matching TRBD1. V was pared by 7 bases and J by 5 bases, with 11 bases of the junction left unmatched. The CDR3 totals 14 residues. Germline V gene lookup returns CDR1 SGHAT and CDR2 FQNNGV. CDR3 sequence (DNA): TGTGCCAGCACCGTTTTAAGAGGGGGCAACGAGCAGTACTTC. Its translation: CASTVLRGGNEQYF.

The chain recombines TRBV5-6 with TRBJ2-7; 10 bases match TRBD2. CDR1 is SGHDT, CDR2 YYEEEE, per germline. This CDR3 spans 16 amino acids. V dropped 5 bases and J dropped 4; count of bases not matched to a gene: 12. CDR3 amino acids: CASRQTGLAGVYEQYF. DNA for the CDR3: TGTGCCAGCAGGCAGACGGGGCTAGCGGGGGTTTACGAGCAGTACTTC.

The CDR3 region is CASSLPPGQGPFNEKLFF. As DNA, the CDR3 is TGTGCCAGCAGCTTACCGCCGGGACAGGGACCCTTTAATGAAAAACTGTTTTTT. This rearrangement joins TRBV11-2 to TRBJ1-4, with TRBD1 identical over 9 bases. Germline-derived CDR1 and CDR2 are SGHAT and FQNNGV. This CDR3 contains 18 residues. V was pared by 2 bases and J by 4 bases, with 11 bases of the junction left unmatched.

The J gene is TRBJ2-7, the V gene TRBV7-9; perhaps TRBD2 as D (7 bases). Germline V gives CDR1 SEHNR, CDR2 FQNEAQ (reference sequence). V lost 5 bases, J lost 3 bases, and 14 bases lay in between. The CDR3 contains 14 residues. The CDR3 sequence is CASSREGGGYEQYF. In nucleotides, the CDR3 is TGTGCCAGCAGCCGCGAAGGGGGGGGCTACGAGCAGTACTTC.

J is TRBJ1-5 and V is TRBV2, with 8 bases aligning to TRBD1. Germline V gene sequence: CDR1 SNHLY, CDR2 FYNNEI. This CDR3 contains 15 residues. The junction had 4 bases not matched to a gene; V was cut back by 2 bases and J by 4 bases. The CDR3 sequence is CASSEMDRENQPQHF. The CDR3 bases are TGTGCCAGCAGTGAAATGGACAGGGAGAATCAGCCCCAGCATTTT.

The CDR3, as DNA: TGTGCCAGCAGTTTCTCGACAGGGGGGTCAAATCAGCCCCAGCATTTT. Protein: CASSFSTGGSNQPQHF. The chain couples TRBV27 to TRBJ1-5; 9 bases are a match to TRBD1. The CDR3 runs 16 residues. Germline V CDR1 and CDR2: MNHEY, SMNVEV (reference sequence). V was clipped by 3 bases and J by 4 bases; unmatched bases: 7.

The CDR3 DNA follows: TGCGCCAGCAGCCAAGTGGGGACAGTGATCGGAACTGAAGCTTTCTTT. Translation gives CASSQVGTVIGTEAFF. The V and J genes are TRBV4-1 and TRBJ1-1; TRBD1 matches at 7 bases. With 1 base clipped from V and 5 bases from J, the junction kept 10 bases outside the gene matches. Germline CDR1 reads MGHRA; CDR2 reads YSYEKL. The CDR3 is 16 residues long.

The V gene is TRBV19, the J gene TRBJ1-3, with D uncertain. The V gene's germline CDR1 is LNHDA and CDR2 SQIVND (reference sequence). This CDR3 contains 14 residues. V was cut by 4 bases and J by 5 bases, with 12 bases left in between. DNA for the CDR3: TGTGCCAGTAGTACCCCGGGATTTAGAAACACCATATATTTT. This sequence encodes CASSTPGFRNTIYF.

The chain is built from TRBV7-9 and TRBJ1-6, with a possible D match to TRBD1 (6 bases). V lost 5 bases, J lost 5 bases, and 16 bases lay in between. Germline V gene sequence: CDR1 SEHNR, CDR2 FQNEAQ (reference sequence). This CDR3 spans 16 amino acids. CDR3 in amino acids: CASSPTRQANNSPLHF. Written as DNA, the CDR3 is TGTGCCAGCAGCCCTACCCGACAGGCTAATAATTCACCCCTCCACTTT.

The J gene is TRBJ1-2, the V gene TRBV19, with TRBD1 identical over 8 bases. J was trimmed by 8 bases and V by 2 bases; bases with no gene match: 10. CDR3 length: 15 amino acids. CDR1 and CDR2 (germline): LNHDA, SQIVND (reference sequence). CDR3 nucleotides: TGTGCCAGTAGTATAACGGGACAGGACCTGTGGGGCTACACCTTC. It translates to CASSITGQDLWGYTF.